Listed here is a single TCR beta chain. The data were obtained in a study of blood T cell repertoires in COVID-19. On the study more broadly: The United States, Italy and Spain supplied acute and convalescent COVID-19 samples. PBMCs, B-cell-depleted T cells, or T cells were the source of the cDNA or gDNA that made up the material.

As originally analysed: Amplification with reference gene primers provided the estimates of nucleated cell counts. Clones were read by immunoSEQ multiplex PCR, and TCRdb kept only the in-frame ones, dropping some. The V and J calls and clone size are taken from that table; D and trimming were inferred from the DNA. The sample has a few hundred thousand clones, around 89% seen once. Losses at the gene ends were 5 bases for V and 1 base for J; bases not matched to a gene: 11. Per germline, CDR1 PRHDT and CDR2 FYEKMQ (reference sequence). The CDR3 loop spans 17 amino acids. Patients at the Seattle site were enrolled during active infection and followed longitudinally.

Sequencing was done on a sample of peripheral blood. This sequence was found in a woman in her 30s with COVID-19, enrolled during active disease. J is TRBJ2-5 and V is TRBV13; 9 bases match TRBD1. Here the CDR3 DNA reads TGTGCCAGCAGCAGCGATTCGAGGGACAGGGCCCAAGAGACCCAGTACTTC. It specifies CASSSDSRDRAQETQYF. Together with reference TRBV13 and TRBJ2-5, the CDR3 gives the full variable domain: AAGVIQSPRHLIKEKRETATLKCYPIPRHDTVYWYQQGPGQDPQFLISFYEKMQSDKGSIPDRFSAQQFSDYHSELNMSSLELGDSALYFCASSSDSRDRAQETQYFGPGTRLLVL.